The clone carrying this TCR beta chain was found many times. Its specificity is unknown. The data stem from a study of T-cell reconstitution after alpha-beta-depleted transplantation in children. Unique molecular identifiers were incorporated when the TCRbeta library was constructed. A single record per CDR3 protein comes from TCRdb applying MiXCR to the PCR reads. The data show approximately 630,000 distinct CDR3 sequences, around 13% seen once. Germline-derived CDR1 and CDR2 are SEHNR and FQNEAQ (reference sequence). Trimming took 5 bases from V and 0 from J, leaving 10 bases between them. The CDR3 contains 15 residues. Overall study results and limits: T-cell numbers and diversity one year post-transplant derived largely from freshly generated T cells. Surviving recipient cells, namely T cells and thymic progenitors, were the source of high day-60 TCRbeta diversity in some patients. Several hundred graft clones that had expanded were reportedly the source of alpha-beta T cells about two months after transplant.

V is TRBV7-9 and J is TRBJ2-2, with no clear D. The sample was PBMCs, taken before TCRalphabeta/CD19-depleted stem cell transplant. This sequence originates from a girl aged 2-10 years with congenital amegakaryocytic thrombocytopenia, due to receive a stem cell transplant. The chain's CDR3 is CASSPGPSNTGELFF. CDR3 DNA sequence: TGTGCCAGCAGCCCAGGACCGTCGAACACCGGGGAGCTGTTTTTT. Filled out from reference TRBV7-9 and TRBJ2-2, the complete variable domain reads DTGVSQNPRHKITKRGQNVTFRCDPISEHNRLYWYRQTLGQGPEFLTYFQNEAQLEKSRLLSDRFSAERPKGSFSTLEIQRTEQGDSAMYLCASSPGPSNTGELFFGEGSRLTVL.